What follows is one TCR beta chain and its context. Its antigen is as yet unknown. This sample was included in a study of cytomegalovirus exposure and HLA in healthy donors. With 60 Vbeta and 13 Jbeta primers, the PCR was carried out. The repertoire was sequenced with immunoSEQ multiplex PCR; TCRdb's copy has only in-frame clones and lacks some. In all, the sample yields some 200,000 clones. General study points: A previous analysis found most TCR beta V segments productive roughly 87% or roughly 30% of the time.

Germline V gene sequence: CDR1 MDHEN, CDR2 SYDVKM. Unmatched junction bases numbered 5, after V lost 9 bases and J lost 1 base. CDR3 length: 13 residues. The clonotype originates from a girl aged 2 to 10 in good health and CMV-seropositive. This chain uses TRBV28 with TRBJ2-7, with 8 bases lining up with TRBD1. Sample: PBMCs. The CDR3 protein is CASNGQGSYEQYF. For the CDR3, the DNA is TGTGCCAGTAACGGACAGGGTTCCTACGAGCAGTACTTC.